The 27 T cell receptor beta chains listed next were all sequenced from one sample in a study of blood T cell repertoires in COVID-19. Clones were read by immunoSEQ multiplex PCR, and TCRdb kept only the in-frame ones, dropping some. The table includes roughly 70,000 clones, about 88% detected once. Sequencing used peripheral blood. These receptors came from a human donor in a cohort sampled during active COVID-19.

This clone was recorded a few times. The rearrangement joins TRBV27 to TRBJ2-1; D perhaps matches TRBD2 (6 bases). V was pared by 7 bases and J by 0 bases, with 16 bases between. This CDR3 contains 16 residues. Germline CDR1 MNHEY, CDR2 SMNVEV (reference sequence). In DNA, the CDR3 is TGTGCCAGCACCAGGGAATACGGGAGCTCCTACAATGAGCAGTTCTTC. As protein: CASTREYGSSYNEQFF.

The table lists this clone with a count of one. The V call is TRBV3-1 (or the pseudogene TRBV3-2), the J call TRBJ2-2; 9 bases align to TRBD2. This CDR3 spans 15 amino acids. Unmatched junction bases numbered 6, after V lost 5 bases and J lost 5 bases. CDR1 and CDR2 (germline): LGHDT, YNNKEL (reference sequence). The CDR3 sequence: CASSVSGRDTGELFF. DNA of the CDR3: TGTGCCAGCAGCGTTAGCGGGAGAGATACCGGGGAGCTGTTTTTT.

The V call is TRBV5-1, the J call TRBJ2-1; possible D gene TRBD1, 5 bases. V lost 5 bases, J lost 6 bases, and 6 bases lay in between. The germline V gene has CDR1 SGHRS and CDR2 YFSETQ. This CDR3 is built from 11 residues. CDR3 in amino acids: CASRQGNEQFF. The DNA for the CDR3 is TGCGCCAGCAGGCAGGGCAATGAGCAGTTCTTC.

This clone has just a few counts. The gene calls are TRBV19 and TRBJ2-7; D uncertain. The germline gives CDR1 LNHDA, CDR2 SQIVND (reference sequence). The ends were cut back, 3 bases at V and 0 bases at J, with 9 bases in the middle. The CDR3 totals 14 residues. CDR3 protein: CASSIGQASYEQYF. The CDR3 DNA is TGTGCCAGTAGTATTGGTCAGGCCTCCTACGAGCAGTACTTC.

The chain carries TRBV19 and TRBJ2-6; no firm D call. The ends were cut back, 8 bases at V and 0 bases at J, with 20 bases in the middle. The CDR3 has 18 amino acids. The germline V gene encodes CDR1 LNHDA and CDR2 SQIVND (reference sequence). DNA for the CDR3: TGTGCCAGTTCAAGAGAGGCAGAGACCTACTCTGGGGCCAACGTCCTGACTTTC. It is translated as CASSREAETYSGANVLTF.

The gene calls are TRBV7-2 and TRBJ2-7; weak D call: TRBD1 (6 bases). CDR3 length equals 13 residues. V shed 4 bases and J shed 7 bases, with 14 bases lying between them. CDR1 is SGHTA and CDR2 is FQGNSA in the germline V gene. For the CDR3, the DNA is TGTGCCAGCAGCTCATGGACAGCCGGGGAGCAGTACTTC. Amino acids: CASSSWTAGEQYF.

CDR3 nucleotide sequence: TGTGCCAGCAGCCCCGGAGGGGGGGCCCCAACATCACCCCTCCACTTT. This codes for CASSPGGGAPTSPLHF. V and J are TRBV7-9 and TRBJ1-6, with D tentatively TRBD1 (6 bases). Germline V gene data show CDR1 as SEHNR and CDR2 as FQNEAQ (reference sequence). This CDR3 spans 16 amino acids. Between the trimmed V and J ends, which lost 5 bases and 10 bases, there was a span of 21 bases. The full variable domain, its missing parts supplied by reference TRBV7-9 and TRBJ1-6, is DTGVSQNPRHKITKRGQNVTFRCDPISEHNRLYWYRQTLGQGPEFLTYFQNEAQLEKSRLLSDRFSAERPKGSFSTLEIQRTEQGDSAMYLCASSPGGGAPTSPLHFGNGTRLTVT.

J is TRBJ1-1 and V is TRBV28, with D perhaps matching TRBD1 (5 bases). The CDR3 totals 15 residues. Germline V gives CDR1 MDHEN, CDR2 SYDVKM. The ends were cut back, 3 bases at V and 1 base at J, with 12 bases in the middle. CDR3 sequence reads: CASSFQGLENTEAFF. Written as DNA, the CDR3 is TGTGCCAGCAGTTTCCAGGGTTTGGAGAACACTGAAGCTTTCTTT.

The V call is TRBV7-3, the J call TRBJ2-3; 11 bases line up with TRBD2. The CDR3 runs 15 residues. Trimming took 5 bases from V and 5 from J; bases not matched to a gene: 6. Germline lookup yields CDR1 SGHTA and CDR2 FQGTGA. CDR3 amino acids: CASSRTSGSQDTQYF. CDR3 nucleotide sequence: TGTGCCAGCAGCCGGACTAGCGGGTCGCAAGATACGCAGTATTTT. Filled out from reference TRBV7-3 and TRBJ2-3, the complete variable domain reads GAGVSQTPSNKVTEKGKYVELRCDPISGHTALYWYRQSLGQGPEFLIYFQGTGAADDSGLPNDRFFAVRPEGSVSTLKIQRTERGDSAVYLCASSRTSGSQDTQYFGPGTRLTVL.

The chain has TRBV11-3 and TRBJ1-3, with a weak D call TRBD1 (6 bases). The CDR3 extends over 17 amino acids. In germline, CDR1 is SGHNT, CDR2 YENEEA. Trimming cost V 0 bases and J 8 bases, with 20 bases left between them. CDR3 sequence reads: CASSLERNGGAVDTIYF. In DNA form, the CDR3 reads TGTGCCAGCAGCTTAGAGCGCAACGGGGGGGCGGTGGACACCATATATTTT.

J is TRBJ2-5 and V is TRBV7-6; D is uncertain. The CDR3 spans 13 residues. Germline V lookup: CDR1 SGHVS, CDR2 FNYEAQ. The V end was cut by 5 bases, the J end by 3 bases, with 10 bases between. The DNA for the CDR3 is TGTGCCAGCAGCCTAGGCCCAGAAGAGACCCAGTACTTC. This sequence encodes CASSLGPEETQYF.

CDR3 residues: CASSQGLAIYEQYV. The CDR3, as DNA: TGTGCCAGCAGCCAAGGACTAGCGATCTACGAGCAGTACGTC. The chain couples TRBV14 to TRBJ2-7, with 8 bases fitting TRBD2. This CDR3 contains 14 residues. Looked up from germline, CDR1 is SGHDN and CDR2 is FVKESK. V dropped 1 base and J dropped 3; count of bases not matched to a gene: 2.

The genes are TRBV27 and TRBJ2-7; D perhaps matches TRBD2 (6 bases). Germline assignment: CDR1 MNHEY and CDR2 SMNVEV (reference sequence). V lost 3 bases, J lost 0 bases, and 9 bases lay in between. CDR3 size: 14 residues. The CDR3 is CASSFRDSSYEQYF. The CDR3 nucleotides read TGTGCCAGCAGTTTCCGGGACTCCTCCTACGAGCAGTACTTC.

This rearrangement joins TRBV4-2 to TRBJ2-7, with 8 bases matching TRBD2. Germline V lookup: CDR1 LGHNA, CDR2 YNFKEQ. This CDR3 has 16 residues. V lost 1 base and J lost 5; bases outside the gene matches: 10. The CDR3 region is CASSQGIIAGPNEQYF. The CDR3 bases are TGTGCCAGCAGCCAAGGTATAATAGCGGGACCCAACGAGCAGTACTTC.

The V gene is TRBV5-4, the J gene TRBJ2-1, with 7 bases that match TRBD2. CDR1 is SGHNT, CDR2 YYREEE, per germline (reference sequence). V lost 1 base and J lost 2; bases outside the gene matches: 9. This CDR3 contains 17 residues. CDR3 DNA: TGTGCCAGCAGCTTGTTGGGAGGGCGAGGCGCCTACAATGAGCAGTTCTTC. Encoded protein: CASSLLGGRGAYNEQFF. The whole variable domain, filled in from reference TRBV5-4 and TRBJ2-1, reads ETGVTQSPTHLIKTRGQQVTLRCSSQSGHNTVSWYQQALGQGPQFIFQYYREEENGRGNFPPRFSGLQFPNYSSELNVNALELDDSALYLCASSLLGGRGAYNEQFFGPGTRLTVL.

This clone was detected once. This chain connects TRBV7-9 to TRBJ2-1; possibly TRBD2 for D (5 bases). Per germline, CDR1 SEHNR and CDR2 FQNEAQ (reference sequence). The CDR3 contains 13 residues. V was clipped by 1 base and J by 8 bases, with 9 bases between them. The CDR3, as DNA: TGTGCCAGCAGCTTAGAGCTAGCCGATGAGCAGTTCTTC. It is translated as CASSLELADEQFF.

The chain combines TRBV19 with TRBJ2-1, with 12 bases fitting TRBD2. Germline CDR1 reads LNHDA; CDR2 reads SQIVND (reference sequence). V lost 6 bases, J lost 8 bases, and 8 bases stayed unmatched. This CDR3 contains 15 residues. The DNA of the CDR3 is TGTGCCAGTAGCCCTAGCGGGAGGGCCGGGGATGAGCAGTTCTTC. Translating gives CASSPSGRAGDEQFF.

This chain uses TRBV5-1 with TRBJ2-3; TRBD2 might be the D (6 bases). CDR3 size: 16 residues. Trimming removed 4 bases from V and 2 bases from J, with 17 bases in between. The germline gives CDR1 SGHRS, CDR2 YFSETQ. The CDR3 region has the DNA TGCGCCAGCAGCCCCTTAAGGGGAGGTACCACAGATACGCAGTATTTT. Translating it yields CASSPLRGGTTDTQYF.

With regard to this clone: Germline and junction disagree at one end, which may indicate a read error. This chain joins TRBV11-3 and TRBJ2-5; 14 bases align to TRBD2. Per the germline V gene, CDR1 is SGHNT and CDR2 is YENEEA. This CDR3 has 16 residues. CDR3 protein: CASSSGLAGDHETQYF. The DNA of the CDR3 is TGTGCCAGCAGCTCGGGACTAGCGGGAGACCACGAGACCCAGTACTTC.

The V call is TRBV7-2, the J call TRBJ1-2; possibly TRBD1 for D (5 bases). V lost 6 bases and J 5 bases, leaving 19 bases between the germline ends. The CDR3 sequence is 15 residues long. Per the germline V gene, CDR1 is SGHTA and CDR2 is FQGNSA. CDR3 sequence: CASRPRQNRFYGYTF. For the CDR3, the DNA is TGTGCCAGCAGGCCCCGACAGAATCGATTTTATGGCTACACCTTC.

The chain links TRBV10-1 to TRBJ2-3, with D maybe TRBD2 (5 bases). The CDR3 totals 14 residues. With 4 bases removed from V and 12 bases from J, the gap between germline ends came to 20 bases. Per germline, CDR1 WNHNN and CDR2 SYGVQD (reference sequence). CDR3 in DNA: TGCGCCAGCAGTGCGACGGACGGGGTCCTAGGCCAGTATTTT. It specifies CASSATDGVLGQYF.

This clone was counted between two and nine times. This chain links TRBV2 with TRBJ2-7; 7 bases fit TRBD2. This CDR3 is built from 15 residues. The V and J ends lost 1 base and 2 bases, in that order; junction bases with no gene match: 5. The germline CDR1 and CDR2 sequences are SNHLY and FYNNEI. Here the CDR3 DNA reads TGTGCCAGCAGTGAAGAAGGCGGGAGACCCTACGAGCAGTACTTC. Translated, it gives CASSEEGGRPYEQYF.

The chain links TRBV4-1 to TRBJ2-5; 7 nucleotides agree with TRBD2. The CDR3 sequence is 16 residues long. V lost 4 bases and J lost 2; bases outside the gene matches: 10. Germline V CDR1 and CDR2: MGHRA, YSYEKL. The CDR3 here is CASSLAGSGPQETQYF. The CDR3 region has the DNA TGCGCCAGCAGCCTTGCTGGTAGCGGGCCACAAGAGACCCAGTACTTC.

This chain uses TRBV5-1 with TRBJ1-6; 9 nucleotides match TRBD1. Looked up from germline, CDR1 is SGHRS and CDR2 is YFSETQ. With 4 bases clipped from V and 11 bases from J, the junction kept 13 bases outside the gene matches. The CDR3 runs 16 residues. The CDR3 DNA reads TGCGCCAGCAGCCTAAACCCGGGACAGGGACTCACACCCCTCCACTTT. This gives the protein CASSLNPGQGLTPLHF.

The CDR3 DNA is TGTGCCACCAGTCCTCTTTCGACTAGCGGGAGTCCCTATAACCACTACGAGCAGTACGTC. It codes for CATSPLSTSGSPYNHYEQYV. The V and J genes are TRBV24-1 and TRBJ2-7; 12 nucleotides align to TRBD2. Germline assignment: CDR1 KGHDR and CDR2 SFDVKD. This CDR3 comprises 20 residues. Losses at the gene ends were 6 bases for V and 3 bases for J; bases not matched to a gene: 20.

The rearrangement uses TRBV5-1 and TRBJ2-3, with a weak D call TRBD2 (5 bases). This CDR3 comprises 13 residues. CDR1 SGHRS and CDR2 YFSETQ come from the germline V gene. The V and J ends lost 0 bases and 6 bases respectively, with 8 bases between them. The CDR3 coding sequence is TGCGCCAGCAGCTTGGAGAGGGCTGATACGCAGTATTTT. It specifies CASSLERADTQYF.

The rearrangement uses TRBV2 and TRBJ2-1; TRBD2 aligns across 8 bases. Germline-derived CDR1 and CDR2 are SNHLY and FYNNEI. This CDR3 comprises 15 residues. Losses at the gene ends were 5 bases for V and 8 bases for J; bases not matched to a gene: 11. The CDR3 reads CASSPLGREDYEQFF. CDR3 DNA sequence: TGTGCCAGCAGTCCGCTAGGGCGGGAGGACTATGAGCAGTTCTTC. Based on the CDR3 plus reference TRBV2 and TRBJ2-1, the full variable domain is EPEVTQTPSHQVTQMGQEVILRCVPISNHLYFYWYRQILGQKVEFLVSFYNNEISEKSEIFDDQFSVERPDGSNFTLKIRSTKLEDSAMYFCASSPLGREDYEQFFGPGTRLTVL.